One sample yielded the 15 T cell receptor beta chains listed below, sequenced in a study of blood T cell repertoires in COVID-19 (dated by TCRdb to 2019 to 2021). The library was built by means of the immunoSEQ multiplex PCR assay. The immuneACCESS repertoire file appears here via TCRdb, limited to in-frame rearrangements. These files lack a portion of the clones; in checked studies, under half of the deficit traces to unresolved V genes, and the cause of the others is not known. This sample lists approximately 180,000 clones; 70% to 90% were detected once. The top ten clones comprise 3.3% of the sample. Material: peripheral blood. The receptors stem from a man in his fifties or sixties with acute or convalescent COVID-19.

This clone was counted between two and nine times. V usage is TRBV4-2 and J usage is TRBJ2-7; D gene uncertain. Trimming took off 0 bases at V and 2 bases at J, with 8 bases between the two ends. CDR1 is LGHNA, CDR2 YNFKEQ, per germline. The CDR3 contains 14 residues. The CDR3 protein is CASSQDQAAYEQYF. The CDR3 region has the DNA TGTGCCAGCAGCCAAGATCAGGCCGCCTACGAGCAGTACTTC.

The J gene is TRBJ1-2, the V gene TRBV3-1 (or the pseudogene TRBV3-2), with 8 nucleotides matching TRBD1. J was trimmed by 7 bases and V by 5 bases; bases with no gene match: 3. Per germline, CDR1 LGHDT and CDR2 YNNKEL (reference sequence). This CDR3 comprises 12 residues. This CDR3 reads CASSSGGGGYTF. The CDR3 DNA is TGTGCCAGCAGCTCAGGGGGCGGTGGCTACACCTTC.

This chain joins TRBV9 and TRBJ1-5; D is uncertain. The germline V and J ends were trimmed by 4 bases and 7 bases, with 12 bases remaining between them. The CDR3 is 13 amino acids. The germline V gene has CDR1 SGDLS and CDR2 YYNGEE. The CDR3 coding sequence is TGTGCCAGCAGCAAGGACCCGGGGCAGCCCCAGCATTTT. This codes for CASSKDPGQPQHF.

CDR3 nucleotide sequence: TGTGCCAGCAGCAGACAGGTTTGCACAGATACGCAGTATTTT. Translated, it gives CASSRQVCTDTQYF. V usage is TRBV21-1 and J usage is TRBJ2-3; the table gives TRBD1 as D, unverified against the DNA. TRBV21-1 is listed as a pseudogene. This CDR3 is 14 amino acids long.

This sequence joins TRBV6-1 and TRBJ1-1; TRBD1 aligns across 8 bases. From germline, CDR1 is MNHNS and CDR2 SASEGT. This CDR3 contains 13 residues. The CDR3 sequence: CGSSDRGNTEAFF. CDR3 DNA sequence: TGTGGTAGCAGTGACAGGGGGAACACTGAAGCTTTCTTT.

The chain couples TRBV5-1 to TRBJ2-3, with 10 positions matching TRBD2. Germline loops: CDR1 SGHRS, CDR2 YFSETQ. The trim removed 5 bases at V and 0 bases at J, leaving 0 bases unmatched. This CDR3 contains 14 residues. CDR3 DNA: TGCGCCAGCAGGACTAGCGGGAGCACAGATACGCAGTATTTT. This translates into CASRTSGSTDTQYF. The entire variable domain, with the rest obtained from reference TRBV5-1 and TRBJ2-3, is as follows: KAGVTQTPRYLIKTRGQQVTLSCSPISGHRSVSWYQQTPGQGLQFLFEYFSETQRNKGNFPGRFSGRQFSNSRSEMNVSTLELGDSALYLCASRTSGSTDTQYFGPGTRLTVL.

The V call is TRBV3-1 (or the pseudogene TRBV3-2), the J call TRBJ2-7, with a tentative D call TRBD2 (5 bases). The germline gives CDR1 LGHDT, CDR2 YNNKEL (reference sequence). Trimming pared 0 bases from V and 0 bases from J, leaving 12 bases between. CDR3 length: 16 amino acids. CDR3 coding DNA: TGTGCCAGCAGCCAAGATCGGACTGGGAGCTCCTACGAGCAGTACTTC. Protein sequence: CASSQDRTGSSYEQYF.

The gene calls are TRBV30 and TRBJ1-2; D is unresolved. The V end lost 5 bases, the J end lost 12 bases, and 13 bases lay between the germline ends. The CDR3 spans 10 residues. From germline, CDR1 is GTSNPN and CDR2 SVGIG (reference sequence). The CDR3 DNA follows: TGTGCCTGGTCCCCGGAGAGACACACCTTC. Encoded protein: CAWSPERHTF.

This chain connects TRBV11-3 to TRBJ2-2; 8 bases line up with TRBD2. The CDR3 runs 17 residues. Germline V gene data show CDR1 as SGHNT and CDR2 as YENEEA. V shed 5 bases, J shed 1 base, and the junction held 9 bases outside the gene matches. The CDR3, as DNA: TGTGCCAGCAGCACCCCCTTAGCGGGGAAGAACACCGGGGAGCTGTTTTTT. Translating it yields CASSTPLAGKNTGELFF.

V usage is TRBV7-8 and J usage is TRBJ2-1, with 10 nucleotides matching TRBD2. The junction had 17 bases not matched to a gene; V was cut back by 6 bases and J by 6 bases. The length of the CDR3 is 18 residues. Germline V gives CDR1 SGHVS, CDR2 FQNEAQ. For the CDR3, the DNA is TGTGCCAGCAGGTCCTCGGTTGGAGGTGTAGCGGGAGGCAATGAGCAGTTCTTC. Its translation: CASRSSVGGVAGGNEQFF.

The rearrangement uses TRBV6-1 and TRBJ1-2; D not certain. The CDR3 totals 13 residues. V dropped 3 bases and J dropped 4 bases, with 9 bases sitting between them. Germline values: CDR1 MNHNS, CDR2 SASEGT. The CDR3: CASSESGSYGYTF. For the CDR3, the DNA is TGTGCCAGCAGTGAGTCCGGGAGCTATGGCTACACCTTC.

The CDR3 protein is CASSLDGSFSYNEQFF. The CDR3 DNA sequence: TGTGCCAGCAGCTTGGACGGGAGTTTCTCCTACAATGAGCAGTTCTTC. This chain joins TRBV5-6 and TRBJ2-1; D perhaps matches TRBD2 (6 bases). Germline V CDR1 and CDR2: SGHDT, YYEEEE. Trimming stripped 0 bases from V and 0 bases from J, with 10 bases between. The CDR3 contains 16 residues.

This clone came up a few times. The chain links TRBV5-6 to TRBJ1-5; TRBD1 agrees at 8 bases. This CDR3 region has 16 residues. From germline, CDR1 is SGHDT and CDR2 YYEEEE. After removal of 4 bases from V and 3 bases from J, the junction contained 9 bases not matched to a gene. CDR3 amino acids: CASSIRPTGANQPQHF. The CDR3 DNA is TGTGCCAGCAGCATAAGACCGACAGGGGCCAATCAGCCCCAGCATTTT.

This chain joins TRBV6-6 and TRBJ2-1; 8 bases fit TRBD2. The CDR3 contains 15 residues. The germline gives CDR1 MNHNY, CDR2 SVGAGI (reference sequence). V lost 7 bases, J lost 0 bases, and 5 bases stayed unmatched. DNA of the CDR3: TGTGCCAGCACCATAGCGGGACTCTCCTACAATGAGCAGTTCTTC. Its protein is CASTIAGLSYNEQFF.

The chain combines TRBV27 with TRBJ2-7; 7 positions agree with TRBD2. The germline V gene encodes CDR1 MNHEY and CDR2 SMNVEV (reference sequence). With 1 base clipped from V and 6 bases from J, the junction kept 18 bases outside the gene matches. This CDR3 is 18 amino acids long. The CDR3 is CASSLYAIAGTRKGEQYF. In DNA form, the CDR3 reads TGTGCCAGCAGTTTATATGCTATAGCGGGCACCCGGAAGGGCGAGCAGTACTTC.